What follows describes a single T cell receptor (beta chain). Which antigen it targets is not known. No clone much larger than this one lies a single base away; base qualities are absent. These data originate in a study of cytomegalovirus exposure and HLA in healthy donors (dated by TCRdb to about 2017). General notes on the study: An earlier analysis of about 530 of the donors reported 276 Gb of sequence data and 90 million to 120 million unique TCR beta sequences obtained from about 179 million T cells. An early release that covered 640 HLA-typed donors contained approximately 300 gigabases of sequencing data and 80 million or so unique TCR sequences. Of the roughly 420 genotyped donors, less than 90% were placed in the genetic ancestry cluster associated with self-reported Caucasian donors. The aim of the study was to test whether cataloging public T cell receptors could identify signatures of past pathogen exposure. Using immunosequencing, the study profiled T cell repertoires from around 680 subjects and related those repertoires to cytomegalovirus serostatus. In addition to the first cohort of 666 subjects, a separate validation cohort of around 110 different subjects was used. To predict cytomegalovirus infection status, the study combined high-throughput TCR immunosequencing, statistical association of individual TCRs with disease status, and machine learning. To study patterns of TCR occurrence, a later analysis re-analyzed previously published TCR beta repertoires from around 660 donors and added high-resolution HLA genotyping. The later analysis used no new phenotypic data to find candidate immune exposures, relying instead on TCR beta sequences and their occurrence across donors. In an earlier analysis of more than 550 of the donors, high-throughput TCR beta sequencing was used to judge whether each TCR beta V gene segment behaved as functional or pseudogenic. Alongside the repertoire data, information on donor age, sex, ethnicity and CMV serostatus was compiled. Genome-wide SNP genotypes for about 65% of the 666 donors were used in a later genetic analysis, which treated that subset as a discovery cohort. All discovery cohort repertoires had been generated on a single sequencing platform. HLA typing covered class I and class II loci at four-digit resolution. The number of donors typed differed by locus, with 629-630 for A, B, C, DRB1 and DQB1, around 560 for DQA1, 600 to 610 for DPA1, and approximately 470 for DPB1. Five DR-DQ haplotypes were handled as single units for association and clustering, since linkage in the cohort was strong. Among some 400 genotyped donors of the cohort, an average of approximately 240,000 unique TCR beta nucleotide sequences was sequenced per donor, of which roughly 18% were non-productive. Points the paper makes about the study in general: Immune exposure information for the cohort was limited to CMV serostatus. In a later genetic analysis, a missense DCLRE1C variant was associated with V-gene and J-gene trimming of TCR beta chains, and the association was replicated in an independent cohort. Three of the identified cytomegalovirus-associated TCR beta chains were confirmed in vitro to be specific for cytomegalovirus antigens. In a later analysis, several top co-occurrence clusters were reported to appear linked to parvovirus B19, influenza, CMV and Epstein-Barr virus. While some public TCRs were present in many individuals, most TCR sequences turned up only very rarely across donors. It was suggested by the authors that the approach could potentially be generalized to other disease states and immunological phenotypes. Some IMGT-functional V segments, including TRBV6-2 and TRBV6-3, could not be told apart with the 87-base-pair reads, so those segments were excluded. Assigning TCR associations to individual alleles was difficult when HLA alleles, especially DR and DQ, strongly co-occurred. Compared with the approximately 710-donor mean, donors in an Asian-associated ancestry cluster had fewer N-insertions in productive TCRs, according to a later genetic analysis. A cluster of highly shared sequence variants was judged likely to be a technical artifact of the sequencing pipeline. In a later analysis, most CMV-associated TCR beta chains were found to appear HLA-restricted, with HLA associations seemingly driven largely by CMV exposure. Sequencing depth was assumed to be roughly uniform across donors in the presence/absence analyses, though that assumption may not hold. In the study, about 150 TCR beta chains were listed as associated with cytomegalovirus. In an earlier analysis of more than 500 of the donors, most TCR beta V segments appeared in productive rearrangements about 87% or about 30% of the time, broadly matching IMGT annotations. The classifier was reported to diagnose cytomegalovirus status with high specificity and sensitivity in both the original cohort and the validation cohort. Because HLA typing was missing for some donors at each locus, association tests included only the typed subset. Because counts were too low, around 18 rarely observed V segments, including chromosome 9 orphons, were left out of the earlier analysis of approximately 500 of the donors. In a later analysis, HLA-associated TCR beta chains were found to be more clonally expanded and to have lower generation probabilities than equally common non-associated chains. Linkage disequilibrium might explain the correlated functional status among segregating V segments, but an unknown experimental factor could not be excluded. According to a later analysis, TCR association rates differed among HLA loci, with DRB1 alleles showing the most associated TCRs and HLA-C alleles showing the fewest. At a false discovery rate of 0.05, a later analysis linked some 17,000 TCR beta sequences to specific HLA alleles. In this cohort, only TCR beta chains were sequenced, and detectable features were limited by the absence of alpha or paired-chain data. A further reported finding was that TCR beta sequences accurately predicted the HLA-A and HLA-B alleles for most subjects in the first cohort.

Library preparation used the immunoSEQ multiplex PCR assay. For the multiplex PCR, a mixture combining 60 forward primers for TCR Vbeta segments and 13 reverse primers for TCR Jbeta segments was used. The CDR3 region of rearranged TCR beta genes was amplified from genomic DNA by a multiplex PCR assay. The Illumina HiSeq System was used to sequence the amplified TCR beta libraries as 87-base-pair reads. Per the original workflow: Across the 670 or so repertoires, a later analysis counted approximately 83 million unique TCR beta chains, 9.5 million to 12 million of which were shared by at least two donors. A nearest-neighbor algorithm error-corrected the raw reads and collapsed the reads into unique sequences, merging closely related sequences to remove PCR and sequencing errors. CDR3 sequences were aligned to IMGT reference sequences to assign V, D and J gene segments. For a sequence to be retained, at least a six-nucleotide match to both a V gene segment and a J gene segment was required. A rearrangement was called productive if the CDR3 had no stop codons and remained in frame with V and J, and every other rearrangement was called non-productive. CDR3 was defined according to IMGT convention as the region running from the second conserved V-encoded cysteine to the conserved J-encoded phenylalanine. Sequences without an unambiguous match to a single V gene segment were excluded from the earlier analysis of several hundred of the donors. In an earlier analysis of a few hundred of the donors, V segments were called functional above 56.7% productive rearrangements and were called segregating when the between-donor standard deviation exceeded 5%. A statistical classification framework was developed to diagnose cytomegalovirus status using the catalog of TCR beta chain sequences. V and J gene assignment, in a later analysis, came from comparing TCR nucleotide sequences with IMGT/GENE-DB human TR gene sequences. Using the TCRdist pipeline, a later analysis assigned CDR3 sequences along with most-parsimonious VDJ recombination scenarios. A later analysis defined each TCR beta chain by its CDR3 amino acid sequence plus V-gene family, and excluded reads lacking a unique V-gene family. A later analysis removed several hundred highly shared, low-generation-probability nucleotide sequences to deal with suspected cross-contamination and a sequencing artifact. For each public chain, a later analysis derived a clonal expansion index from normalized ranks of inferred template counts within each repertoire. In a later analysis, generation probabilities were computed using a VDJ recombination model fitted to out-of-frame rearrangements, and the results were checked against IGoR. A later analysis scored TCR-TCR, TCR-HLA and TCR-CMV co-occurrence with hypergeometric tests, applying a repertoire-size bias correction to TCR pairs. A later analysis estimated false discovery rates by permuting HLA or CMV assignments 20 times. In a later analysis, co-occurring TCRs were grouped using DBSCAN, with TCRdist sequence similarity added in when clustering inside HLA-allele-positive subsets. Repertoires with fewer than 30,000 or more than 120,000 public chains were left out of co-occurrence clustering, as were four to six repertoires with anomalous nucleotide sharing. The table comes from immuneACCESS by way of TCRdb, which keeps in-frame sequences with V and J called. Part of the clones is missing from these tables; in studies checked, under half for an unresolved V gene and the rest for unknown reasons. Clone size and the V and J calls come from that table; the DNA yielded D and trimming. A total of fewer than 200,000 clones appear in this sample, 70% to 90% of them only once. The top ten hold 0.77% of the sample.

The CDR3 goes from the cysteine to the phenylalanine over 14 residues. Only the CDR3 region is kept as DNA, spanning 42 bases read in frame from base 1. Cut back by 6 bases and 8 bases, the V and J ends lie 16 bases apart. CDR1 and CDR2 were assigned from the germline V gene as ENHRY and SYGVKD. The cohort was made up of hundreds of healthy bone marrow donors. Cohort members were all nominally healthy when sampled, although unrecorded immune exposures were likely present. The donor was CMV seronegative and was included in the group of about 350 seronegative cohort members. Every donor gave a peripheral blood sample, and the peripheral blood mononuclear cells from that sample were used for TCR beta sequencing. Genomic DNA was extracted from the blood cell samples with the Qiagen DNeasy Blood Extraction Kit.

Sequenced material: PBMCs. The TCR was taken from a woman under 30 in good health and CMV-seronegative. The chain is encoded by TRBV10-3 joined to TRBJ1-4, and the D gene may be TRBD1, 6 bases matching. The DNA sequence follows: TGTGCCATCAGCCCGGGGGGGGCACAGGAAAAACTGTTTTTT. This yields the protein CAISPGGAQEKLFF.